The following is a T cell receptor beta chain sequence with its context. Its antigen is unknown. No clone much larger than this one lies a single base away; base qualities are absent. This sample is part of a study of blood T cell repertoires in COVID-19 (dated by TCRdb to 2020 to 2021). Study-level background: Collaborator samples came from the United States, Italy and Spain and covered acute and convalescent phases of COVID-19. A freely available public database, intended as a resource for researchers studying the immune response to SARS-CoV-2, is where the repertoires were released. The material from the prospective study consisted of cDNA or gDNA derived from T cells, B-cell-depleted T cells, or PBMCs. Subjects who had been exposed to COVID-19, were actively infected with it, or had recovered from it provided the deeply sampled blood TCRbeta repertoires that made up the dataset. Nearly every sample came with metadata listing a de-identified subject ID, COVID-19 status, age in years and sex. Samples were obtained from the ongoing ImmuneRACE study (first 160 participants) and from approximately 1,200 subjects provided by 6 global collaborators. Where HLA class I and class II types were available, the types were taken from metadata supplied by the sample provider, not from assay-based typing. General findings and caveats noted by the study authors: The quantity of clinical and demographic metadata differed by source and by participant and was supplied without curation.

The immunoSEQ Assay, a bias-controlled multiplex PCR, was used to amplify TCRbeta CDR3 regions from genomic DNA. The authors' pipeline ran thus. The number of nucleated cells in each sample was estimated from the amplification of reference gene primers within the assay. To quantify the absolute abundance of each unique TCRbeta CDR3 rearrangement, sequence reads were collapsed and filtered. For each sample, productive Simpson clonality was calculated as the square root of Simpson's diversity index across productive rearrangements. The table comes from immuneACCESS by way of TCRdb, which keeps in-frame sequences with V and J called. Part of the clones is missing from these tables; in studies checked, under half for an unresolved V gene and the rest for unknown reasons. V, J and clone size are taken as reported in that table, and D and trimming were inferred from the DNA itself. The sample has 140,000 or so clones on record, 80% to 85% of them singletons. The top ten hold almost 9% of the sample.

One collaborating source in Seattle enrolled patients while the patients were actively infected and followed the patients over time throughout the course of disease. Whole blood was collected in K2EDTA tubes by collaborating institutions according to the institutions' own protocols. For TCRbeta analysis, collaborator samples were shipped as frozen whole blood, as isolated PBMCs, or as DNA extracted from either sample type. Sequences were obtained from peripheral blood. The clonotype originates from a man aged 25 to 40 with COVID-19, enrolled during active disease.

Here is the DNA: TGTGCCAGCAGCCCAGAAGCGGGCGCAACCTACGAGCAGTACTTC. Its translation is CASSPEAGATYEQYF. The chain is assembled from TRBV7-9 and TRBJ2-7; the D gene is possibly TRBD2, with 6 bases matching. A distance of 16 bases separates the germline ends of V and J, which lose 5 bases and 2 bases respectively. The CDR3 goes from the cysteine to the phenylalanine over 15 residues. Here the CDR3 DNA is all that survives: 45 bases in frame from base 1. The germline V gene (reference sequence) provides CDR1 SEHNR and CDR2 FQNEAQ.